Listed here is a single T cell receptor beta chain. Its antigen is unknown. V was pared by 3 bases and J by 6 bases, with 2 bases between. This CDR3 region has 10 residues. Germline CDR1 SQVTM, CDR2 ANQGSEA. This sample is drawn from a study of cytomegalovirus exposure and HLA in healthy donors. General study results and limits: Most TCR sequences were rare, but some public TCRs occurred in many donors.

Sequenced by immunoSEQ multiplex PCR; TCRdb stores in-frame clones only, minus some. The sample carries approximately 270,000 clones, around 90% recorded once. The sample consisted of PBMCs. The rearrangement joins TRBV29-1 to TRBJ2-2; D is unresolved. The source of this sequence is a woman aged 18-35 years in good health and CMV-seronegative. This CDR3 reads CSVDAGELFF. CDR3 in DNA: TGCAGCGTTGACGCCGGGGAGCTGTTTTTT.